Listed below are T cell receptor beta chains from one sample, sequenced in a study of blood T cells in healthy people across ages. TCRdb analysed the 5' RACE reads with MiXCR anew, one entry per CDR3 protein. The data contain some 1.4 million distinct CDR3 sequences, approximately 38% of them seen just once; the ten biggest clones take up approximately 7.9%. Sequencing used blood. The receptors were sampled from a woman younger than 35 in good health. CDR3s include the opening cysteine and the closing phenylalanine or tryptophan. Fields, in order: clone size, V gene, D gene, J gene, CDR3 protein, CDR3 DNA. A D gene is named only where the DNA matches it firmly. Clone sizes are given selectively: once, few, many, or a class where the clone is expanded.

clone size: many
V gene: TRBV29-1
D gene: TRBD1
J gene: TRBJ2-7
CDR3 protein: CSVDAGGNYEQYF
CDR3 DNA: TGCAGCGTTGATGCAGGGGGCAACTACGAGCAGTACTTC

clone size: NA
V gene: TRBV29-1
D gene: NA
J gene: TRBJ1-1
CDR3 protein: CSVVGSTGPEAFF
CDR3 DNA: TGCAGCGTTGTGGGCTCCACGGGCCCTGAAGCTTTCTTT

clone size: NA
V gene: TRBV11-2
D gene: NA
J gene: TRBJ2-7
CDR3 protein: CASSPLARTAYNEQYF
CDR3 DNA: TGTGCCAGCAGCCCACTAGCCCGGACCGCCTACAATGAGCAGTACTTC

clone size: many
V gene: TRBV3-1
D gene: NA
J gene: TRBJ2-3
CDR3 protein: CASSQVRDTQYF
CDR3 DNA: TGTGCCAGCAGCCAAGTAAGGGATACGCAGTATTTT

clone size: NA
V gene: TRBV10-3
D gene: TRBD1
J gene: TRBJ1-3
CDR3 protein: CAITPGQGALGNTIYF
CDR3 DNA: TGTGCCATCACCCCGGGACAGGGGGCGCTTGGAAACACCATATATTTT

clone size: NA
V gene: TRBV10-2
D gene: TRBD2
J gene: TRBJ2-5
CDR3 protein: CASSESSTSGETQYF
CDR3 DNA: TGCGCCAGCAGTGAGTCCTCGACTAGCGGGGAGACCCAGTACTTC

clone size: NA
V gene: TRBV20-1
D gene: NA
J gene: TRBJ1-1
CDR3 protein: CSAKGHPVVNTEAFF
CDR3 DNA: TGCAGTGCTAAGGGACACCCAGTAGTAAACACTGAAGCTTTCTTT

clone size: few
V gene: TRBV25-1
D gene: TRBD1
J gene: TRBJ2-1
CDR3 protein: CASSDFRGLGNEQFF
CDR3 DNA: TGTGCCAGCAGTGATTTCAGGGGGCTAGGCAATGAGCAGTTCTTC

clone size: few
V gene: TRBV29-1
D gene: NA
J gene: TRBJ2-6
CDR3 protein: CSGLSSGANVLTF
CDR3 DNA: TGCAGCGGTTTAAGCTCTGGGGCCAACGTCCTGACTTTC

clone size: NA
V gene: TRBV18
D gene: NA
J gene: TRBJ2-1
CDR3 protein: CASSPPVGQSSYNEQFF
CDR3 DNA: TGTGCCAGCTCACCACCCGTAGGGCAGAGCTCCTACAATGAGCAGTTCTTC

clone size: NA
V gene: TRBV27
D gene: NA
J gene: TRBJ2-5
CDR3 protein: CASSSLQGASQETQYF
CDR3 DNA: TGTGCCAGCAGTTCTCTACAAGGCGCCTCACAAGAGACCCAGTACTTC

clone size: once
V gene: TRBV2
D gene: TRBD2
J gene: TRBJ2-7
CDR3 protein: CASNGGGGEQYF
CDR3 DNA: TGTGCCAGCAATGGCGGGGGGGGCGAGCAGTACTTC

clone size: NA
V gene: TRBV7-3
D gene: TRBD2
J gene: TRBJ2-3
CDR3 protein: CASSWSLAVGTRDTQYF
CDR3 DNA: TGTGCCAGCAGCTGGTCACTAGCGGTGGGTACACGAGATACGCAGTATTTT

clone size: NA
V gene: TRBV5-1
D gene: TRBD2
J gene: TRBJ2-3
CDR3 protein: CASSSSSGISTDTQYF
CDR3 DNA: TGCGCCAGCAGCTCCTCTAGCGGTATTAGCACAGATACGCAGTATTTT

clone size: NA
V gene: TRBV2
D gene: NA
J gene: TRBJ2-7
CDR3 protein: CASSEEGGREDYEQYF
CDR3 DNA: TGTGCCAGCAGTGAAGAGGGGGGACGGGAAGACTACGAGCAGTACTTC

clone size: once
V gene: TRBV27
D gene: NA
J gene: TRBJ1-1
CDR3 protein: CASSLRLDSLFTEAFF
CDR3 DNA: TGTGCCAGCAGTTTAAGGCTGGACAGTCTCTTCACTGAAGCTTTCTTT

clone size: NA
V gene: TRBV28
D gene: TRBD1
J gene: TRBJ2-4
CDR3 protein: CASTAGGREQYF
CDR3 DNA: TGTGCCAGCACGGCAGGGGGCCGAGAGCAGTACTTC

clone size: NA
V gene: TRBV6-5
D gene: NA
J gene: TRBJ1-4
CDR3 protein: CASSTGGSEKLFF
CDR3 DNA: TGTGCCAGCAGCACGGGGGGGAGTGAAAAACTGTTTTTT

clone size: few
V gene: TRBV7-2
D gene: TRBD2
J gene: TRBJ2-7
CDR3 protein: CASSLVSSGRGLSEQYF
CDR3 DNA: TGTGCCAGCAGCTTAGTGTCTAGCGGGAGAGGGCTGTCCGAGCAGTACTTC

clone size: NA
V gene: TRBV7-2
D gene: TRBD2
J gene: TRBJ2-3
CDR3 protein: CASSLAGTSGGTDTQYF
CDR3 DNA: TGTGCCAGCAGCTTAGCGGGGACTAGCGGGGGCACAGATACGCAGTATTTT

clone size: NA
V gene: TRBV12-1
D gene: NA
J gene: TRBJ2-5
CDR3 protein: CASSNGGTGKETQYF
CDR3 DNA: TGTGCCAGCAGCAATGGGGGGACAGGGAAAGAGACCCAGTACTTC

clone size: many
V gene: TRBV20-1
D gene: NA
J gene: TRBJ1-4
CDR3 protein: CSARGGANEKLFF
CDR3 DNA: TGCAGTGCTAGAGGGGGTGCTAATGAAAAACTGTTTTTT

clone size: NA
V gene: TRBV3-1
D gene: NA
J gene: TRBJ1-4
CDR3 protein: CASSQVGRYEKLFF
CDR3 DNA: TGTGCCAGCAGCCAAGTAGGTCGGTACGAAAAACTGTTTTTT

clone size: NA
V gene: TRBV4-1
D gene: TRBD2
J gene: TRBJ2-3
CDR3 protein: CASRILAGAGTDTQYF
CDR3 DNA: TGCGCCAGCAGGATCCTAGCGGGAGCTGGCACAGATACGCAGTATTTT

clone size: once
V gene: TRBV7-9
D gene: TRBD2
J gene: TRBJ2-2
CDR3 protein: CASSFGLADKGELFF
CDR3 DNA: TGTGCCAGCAGCTTCGGACTAGCGGATAAGGGGGAGCTGTTTTTT

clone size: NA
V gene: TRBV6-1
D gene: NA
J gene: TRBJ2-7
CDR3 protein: CASSDAGGLGSYEQYF
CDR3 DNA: TGTGCCAGCAGTGACGCAGGGGGACTGGGCTCCTACGAGCAGTACTTC

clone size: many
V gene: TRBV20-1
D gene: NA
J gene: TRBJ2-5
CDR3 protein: CSARDWREPQETQYF
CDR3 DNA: TGCAGTGCTAGAGATTGGAGGGAGCCCCAGGAGACCCAGTACTTC

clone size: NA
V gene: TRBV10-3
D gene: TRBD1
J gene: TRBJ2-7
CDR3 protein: CAISPGGYEQYF
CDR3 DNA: TGTGCCATCAGCCCAGGGGGCTACGAGCAGTACTTC

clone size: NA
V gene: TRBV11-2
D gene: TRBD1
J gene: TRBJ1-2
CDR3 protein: CASSLDPGTGTYGYTF
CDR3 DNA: TGTGCCAGCAGCTTAGATCCAGGGACAGGGACCTATGGCTACACCTTC

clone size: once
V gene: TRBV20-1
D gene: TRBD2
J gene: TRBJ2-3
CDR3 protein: CSARNGLAGATTDTQYF
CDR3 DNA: TGCAGTGCTAGAAACGGTCTAGCGGGAGCGACCACAGATACGCAGTATTTT

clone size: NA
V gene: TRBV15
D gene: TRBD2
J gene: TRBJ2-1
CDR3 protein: CATSRGLAGGFNEQFF
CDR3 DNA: TGTGCCACCAGCAGGGGACTAGCGGGTGGTTTCAATGAGCAGTTCTTC

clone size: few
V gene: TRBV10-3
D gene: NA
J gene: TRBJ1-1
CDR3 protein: CATRDSLQNTEAFF
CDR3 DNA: TGTGCCACCCGGGACTCACTTCAGAACACTGAAGCTTTCTTT

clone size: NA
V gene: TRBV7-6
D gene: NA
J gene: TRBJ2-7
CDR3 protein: CASSQESSATYEQYF
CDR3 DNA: TGTGCCAGCAGCCAAGAGTCTAGCGCGACCTACGAGCAGTACTTC

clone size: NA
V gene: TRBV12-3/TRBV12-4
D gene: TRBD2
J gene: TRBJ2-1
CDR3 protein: CASSLLTTSGYHNEQFF
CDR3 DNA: TGTGCCAGCAGTTTACTAACGACTAGCGGATACCACAATGAGCAGTTCTTC

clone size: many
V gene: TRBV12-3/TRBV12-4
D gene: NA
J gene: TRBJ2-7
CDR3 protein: CASSFGGAQYF
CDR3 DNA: TGTGCCAGCAGTTTTGGCGGGGCCCAGTACTTC

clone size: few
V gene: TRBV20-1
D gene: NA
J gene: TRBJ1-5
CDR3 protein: CSARLSNQPQHF
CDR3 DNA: TGCAGTGCGAGGCTTAGCAATCAGCCCCAGCATTTT

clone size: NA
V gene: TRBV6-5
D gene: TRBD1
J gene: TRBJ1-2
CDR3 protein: CASSPRTGWYGYTF
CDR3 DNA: TGTGCCAGCAGTCCGCGGACAGGCTGGTATGGCTACACCTTC

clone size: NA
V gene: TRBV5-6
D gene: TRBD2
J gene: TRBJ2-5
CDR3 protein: CASSLRLAGVAETQYF
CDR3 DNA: TGTGCCAGCAGCCTTAGACTAGCGGGGGTTGCGGAGACCCAGTACTTC

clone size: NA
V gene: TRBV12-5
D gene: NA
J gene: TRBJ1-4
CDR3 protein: CASQGAGEKLFF
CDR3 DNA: TGTGCTAGTCAAGGGGCGGGTGAAAAACTGTTTTTT

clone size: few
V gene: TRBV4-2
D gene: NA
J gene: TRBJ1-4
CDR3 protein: CASSQDDPYSGEKLFF
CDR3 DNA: TGTGCCAGCAGCCAAGATGATCCATACTCAGGTGAAAAACTGTTTTTT

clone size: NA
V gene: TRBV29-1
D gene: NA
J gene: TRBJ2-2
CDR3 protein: CSVVAGASPNTGELFF
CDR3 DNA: TGCAGCGTCGTGGCAGGGGCCTCCCCGAACACCGGGGAGCTGTTTTTT

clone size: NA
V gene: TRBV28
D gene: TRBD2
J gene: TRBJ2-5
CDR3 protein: CASSLSGGTQETQYF
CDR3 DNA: TGTGCCAGCAGTTTATCGGGGGGGACTCAAGAGACCCAGTACTTC

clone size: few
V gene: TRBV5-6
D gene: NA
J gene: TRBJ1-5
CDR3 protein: CASSFQGSGQPQHF
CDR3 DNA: TGTGCCAGCAGCTTTCAGGGATCGGGACAGCCCCAGCATTTT

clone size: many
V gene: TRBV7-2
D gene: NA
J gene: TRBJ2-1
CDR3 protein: CASSSSSQSSYNEQFF
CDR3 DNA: TGTGCCAGCAGCTCCAGTTCCCAGAGCTCCTACAATGAGCAGTTCTTC